A selection of T cell receptor beta chains follows, all from one sample in a study of response to subunit inactivated influenza vaccine. TCRdb reprocessed the RT-PCR reads with MiXCR, giving one entry per CDR3 protein. The sample consists of hundreds of thousands of distinct CDR3 sequences, about 10% of them appearing once. The same data also went into a second study, on T cells expressing NK-cell markers.

Sequences were derived from PBMCs from blood, sampled on the day of vaccination. These receptors were taken from a man aged 50-60 years who received an inactivated influenza vaccine. Each CDR3 is given with its conserved first and last residue. Each record gives: V gene, CDR3 protein.

>TRBV28
CASSPPALVEQFF
>TRBV5-1
CASSFGGFNAGELFF
>TRBV20-1
CSGGFDYEQYF
>TRBV11-2
CASSPGQGLGGTQYF
>TRBV29-1
CSVVPGAGGEKLFF
>TRBV20-1
CSATTRQGSYEQYF
>TRBV7-6
CASSLGTYRQETQYF
>TRBV27
CASSFAGTGNEQYF
>TRBV7-9
CASSPPDGHIYNEQFF
>TRBV5-6
CASSLVYTANTGELFF
>TRBV5-1
CASSYTGQSGGRQFF
>TRBV30
CAWSVLTSPYNEQFF
>TRBV20-1
CSARGGTGTGINSPLHF
>TRBV7-2
CASSPDRGWTEAFF
>TRBV7-6
CASSSGDPSLEQYF
>TRBV7-2
CASSRAGTGEWEQFF
>TRBV6-1
CASSPGPITYEQYF
>TRBV5-1
CASSLWTGGYEQYF
>TRBV15
CATSRDKGAIYEQYF
>TRBV6-2/TRBV6-3
CASSAPGLGDTEAFF
>TRBV5-5
CASSWTGVNTGELFF
>TRBV12-3/TRBV12-4
CASSWDIYTEAFF
>TRBV12-3/TRBV12-4
CASSFAGTGAGTQYF
>TRBV9
CASSVRSSYNSPLHF
>TRBV5-1
CASSDGLAADTQYF
>TRBV10-2
CATTPYRGLGEAFF
>TRBV2
CASSEGGNEQFF
>TRBV5-1
CASSADGNWAQPQHF
>TRBV7-2
CASSVGTFSYEQYF
>TRBV30
CAWERAYEQYF
>TRBV20-1
CSAREDRGSSYEQYF
>TRBV10-3
CAISERQGGSSNQPQHF
>TRBV4-3
CASSQVRTSQGTQYF
>TRBV29-1
CSVVYRGTYEQYF
>TRBV29-1
CRGTLAKNIQYF
>TRBV5-1
CASSLRSGLDYNEQFF
>TRBV4-2
CASSPGTGGVGETQYF
>TRBV5-1
CASSIGTGAPNEKLFF
>TRBV27
CASSSLPGPIQEQYF
>TRBV12-3/TRBV12-4
CASSPPGANEQFF
>TRBV7-2
CASSIQGGYETQYF
>TRBV10-3
CAIKMAGGETQYF
>TRBV7-2
CASSSWTSGGQETQYF
>TRBV20-1
CSARVGSYGYTF
>TRBV20-1
CSATQLPYLYGYTF
>TRBV3-1
CASSRRDRKAFF
>TRBV15
CATSRAGLSYNEQFF
>TRBV3-1
CASSHGLLNEQFF
>TRBV7-9
CASSLAGRNEQFF
>TRBV6-2/TRBV6-3
CASSRTLTGVYEQYF